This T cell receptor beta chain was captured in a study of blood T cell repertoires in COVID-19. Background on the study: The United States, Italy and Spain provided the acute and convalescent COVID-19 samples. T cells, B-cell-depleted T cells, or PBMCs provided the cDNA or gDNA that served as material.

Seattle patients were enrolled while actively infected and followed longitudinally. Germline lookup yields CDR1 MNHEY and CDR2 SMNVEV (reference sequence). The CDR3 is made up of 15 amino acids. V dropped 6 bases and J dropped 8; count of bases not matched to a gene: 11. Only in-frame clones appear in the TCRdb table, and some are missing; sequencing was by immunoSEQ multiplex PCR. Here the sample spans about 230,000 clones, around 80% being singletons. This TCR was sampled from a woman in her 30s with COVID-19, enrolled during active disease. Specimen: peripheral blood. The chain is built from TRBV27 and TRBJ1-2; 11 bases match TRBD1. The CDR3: CASSPLGQGARGYTF. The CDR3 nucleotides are TGTGCCAGCAGCCCCTTAGGACAGGGGGCGAGGGGCTACACCTTC.